This T cell receptor beta chain was sequenced in a study of cytomegalovirus exposure and HLA in healthy donors. Germline V CDR1 and CDR2: SGHTA, FQGTGA. The CDR3 has 13 amino acids. J gave up 6 bases and V 5 bases, and 3 bases lay outside the gene matches. It was with 60 Vbeta and 13 Jbeta primers that the PCR ran. This table comes from immunoSEQ multiplex PCR, and its TCRdb copy is limited to in-frame clones, with some not included. The sample carries about 77,000 clones, 60% to 85% recorded once. Sequencing used PBMCs. The sequence was collected from a man aged 40-50 years in good health and CMV-seronegative. The chain combines TRBV7-3 with TRBJ2-1, with TRBD2 matching 8 bases. The CDR3 DNA follows: TGTGCCAGCAGCAGCGGGAGAAGCAATGAGCAGTTCTTC. This gives the protein CASSSGRSNEQFF. Together with reference TRBV7-3 and TRBJ2-1, the CDR3 gives the full variable domain: GAGVSQTPSNKVTEKGKYVELRCDPISGHTALYWYRQSLGQGPEFLIYFQGTGAADDSGLPNDRFFAVRPEGSVSTLKIQRTERGDSAVYLCASSSGRSNEQFFGPGTRLTVL.